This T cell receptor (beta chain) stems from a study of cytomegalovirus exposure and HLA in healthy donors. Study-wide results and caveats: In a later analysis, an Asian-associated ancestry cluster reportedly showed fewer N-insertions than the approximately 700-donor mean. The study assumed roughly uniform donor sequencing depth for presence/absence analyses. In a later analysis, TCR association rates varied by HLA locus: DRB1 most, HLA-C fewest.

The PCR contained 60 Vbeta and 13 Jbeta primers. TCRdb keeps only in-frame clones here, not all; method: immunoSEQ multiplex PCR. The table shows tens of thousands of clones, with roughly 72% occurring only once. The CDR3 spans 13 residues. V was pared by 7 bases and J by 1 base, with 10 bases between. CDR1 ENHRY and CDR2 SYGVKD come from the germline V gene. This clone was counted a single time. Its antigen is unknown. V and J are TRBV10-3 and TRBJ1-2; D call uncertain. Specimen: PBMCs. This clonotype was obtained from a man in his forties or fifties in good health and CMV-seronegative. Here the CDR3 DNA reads TGTGCCATCAAGGTCCGGGATAACTATGGCTACACCTTC. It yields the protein CAIKVRDNYGYTF.